These 17 T cell receptor beta chains were all obtained from the same sample, sequenced in a study of T cells in Graves' hyperthyroidism and ophthalmopathy. Amplification of TCR beta CDR3 regions was performed using RNA transcripts as template. First-round RT-PCR targeting the TCR CDR3 was performed with the HTBI primer set. MiXCR, run by TCRdb on the multiplex PCR reads, gives a single entry per CDR3 protein. The table records some 740,000 distinct CDR3 sequences, roughly 15% of them present only once. The material sequenced was blood. The receptor set was obtained from a woman in her late teens or twenties with Graves' hyperthyroidism.

For this clonotype: As the CDR3 is not closed by the conserved phenylalanine or tryptophan, this likely results from a read error. CDR3 sequence: CSVSTRNYGYTL. DNA for the CDR3: TGCAGCGTTTCAACCAGAAACTATGGCTACACCTTA. V gene TRBV29-1 combines with J gene TRBJ1-2; D not resolved. V shed 5 bases and J shed 2 bases, with 9 bases lying between them. From germline, CDR1 is SQVTM and CDR2 ANQGSEA. The CDR3 runs to 12 residues.

At least ten counts were recorded for this clonotype. The J gene is TRBJ2-7, the V gene TRBV13; possible D gene TRBD2, 6 bases. The CDR3 extends over 16 amino acids. Germline assignment: CDR1 PRHDT and CDR2 FYEKMQ (reference sequence). Trimming stripped 0 bases from V and 2 bases from J, with 14 bases between. The CDR3 bases are TGTGCCAGCAGCTTAGGACCACCTAGCGCAGCCTACGAGCAGTACTTC. It is translated as CASSLGPPSAAYEQYF.

J is TRBJ2-4 and V is TRBV14, with D maybe TRBD2 (5 bases). This CDR3 has 15 residues. Germline CDR1 and CDR2: SGHDN and FVKESK. The V and J ends lost 3 bases and 6 bases respectively, with 15 bases between them. CDR3 protein: CASSQVARVGNIQYF. The CDR3 nucleotides are TGTGCCAGCAGCCAGGTAGCGAGAGTAGGAAACATTCAGTACTTC.

This clonotype showed up just a few times. This chain uses TRBV27 with TRBJ2-3; D perhaps matches TRBD2 (6 bases). CDR3 size: 17 residues. V dropped 1 base and J dropped 0 bases, with 14 bases sitting between them. The germline V gene has CDR1 MNHEY and CDR2 SMNVEV (reference sequence). Written as DNA, the CDR3 is TGTGCCAGCAGTTTATACCGAACTAGCCGTAGCACAGATACGCAGTATTTT. It encodes CASSLYRTSRSTDTQYF.

This clonotype was counted only a few times. The rearrangement uses TRBV10-3 and TRBJ2-1; D ambiguous. In germline, CDR1 is ENHRY, CDR2 SYGVKD. The CDR3 covers 12 residues. Between the trimmed V and J ends, which lost 5 bases and 4 bases, there was a span of 6 bases. The CDR3: CAISTQYNEQFF. CDR3 in DNA: TGTGCCATCAGTACCCAATACAATGAGCAGTTCTTC.

There are many counts of this clonotype. This rearrangement joins TRBV7-3 to TRBJ2-1; TRBD1 matches 11 bases. The V and J ends lost 2 bases and 7 bases, in that order; junction bases with no gene match: 13. The CDR3 is made up of 18 amino acids. Germline V gene sequence: CDR1 SGHTA, CDR2 FQGTGA. The CDR3 reads CASSLRPLPGQGENEQFF. In nucleotides, the CDR3 is TGTGCCAGCAGCTTACGGCCACTACCGGGACAGGGGGAGAATGAGCAGTTCTTC. The full variable domain, in which reference TRBV7-3 and TRBJ2-1 provide the parts outside the CDR3, is GAGVSQTPSNKVTEKGKYVELRCDPISGHTALYWYRQSLGQGPEFLIYFQGTGAADDSGLPNDRFFAVRPEGSVSTLKIQRTERGDSAVYLCASSLRPLPGQGENEQFFGPGTRLTVL.

The chain links TRBV28 to TRBJ2-7, with D possibly being TRBD1 (5 bases). V lost 5 bases and J 0 bases, leaving 17 bases between the germline ends. The CDR3 loop spans 16 amino acids. Germline V gene sequence: CDR1 MDHEN, CDR2 SYDVKM. CDR3 sequence reads: CASSTRPRQGSYEQYF. The CDR3 DNA follows: TGTGCCAGCAGTACCCGCCCGCGGCAGGGCTCCTACGAGCAGTACTTC.

This clonotype has only a few counts. The chain couples TRBV6-1 to TRBJ2-5; D may be TRBD2 (7 bases). CDR3 length: 15 residues. V shed 5 bases and J shed 1 base, with 14 bases lying between them. The germline gives CDR1 MNHNS, CDR2 SASEGT. The CDR3 loop reads CASSTIGGAQETQYF. CDR3 DNA: TGTGCCAGCAGTACTATTGGGGGGGCCCAAGAGACCCAGTACTTC.

This clonotype was seen repeatedly, ten times or more. This rearrangement joins TRBV30 to TRBJ2-2; the match to TRBD1 covers 8 bases. Germline assignment: CDR1 GTSNPN and CDR2 SVGIG (reference sequence). The CDR3 totals 16 residues. Trimming removed 5 bases from V and 4 bases from J; junction bases left unmatched: 12. The CDR3 region has the DNA TGTGCCTGGCTGATCCCGGGACAGGAGGGCACCGGGGAGCTGTTTTTT. This codes for CAWLIPGQEGTGELFF.

This clonotype was picked up many times. The chain uses TRBV27 and TRBJ2-6, with D perhaps being TRBD1 or TRBD2 (5 bases each). The CDR3 is made up of 18 amino acids. Trimming pared 4 bases from V and 0 bases from J, leaving 16 bases between. The V gene's germline CDR1 is MNHEY and CDR2 SMNVEV (reference sequence). CDR3 amino acids: CASSYLRDRFSGANVLTF. CDR3 DNA: TGTGCCAGCAGTTACCTCAGGGACCGCTTCTCTGGGGCCAACGTCCTGACTTTC. Complete variable domain (other parts from reference TRBV27 and TRBJ2-6): EAQVTQNPRYLITVTGKKLTVTCSQNMNHEYMSWYRQDPGLGLRQIYYSMNVEVTDKGDVPEGYKVSRKEKRNFPLILESPSPNQTSLYFCASSYLRDRFSGANVLTFGAGSRLTVL.

The sample holds a few counts of this clonotype. The chain is built from TRBV7-9 and TRBJ1-5, with D perhaps matching TRBD1 (5 bases). Germline V gene sequence: CDR1 SEHNR, CDR2 FQNEAQ (reference sequence). The CDR3 loop spans 16 amino acids. V lost 1 base and J lost 7, with 17 bases in between. The CDR3 DNA sequence: TGTGCCAGCAGCTTAGGGGGGACCTGGGTGGAACAGCCCCAGCATTTT. Translation: CASSLGGTWVEQPQHF.

The J gene is TRBJ2-7, the V gene TRBV19, with TRBD1 matching 7 bases. Germline values: CDR1 LNHDA, CDR2 SQIVND (reference sequence). The CDR3 is made up of 15 amino acids. V lost 3 bases, J lost 2 bases, and 7 bases stayed unmatched. The CDR3, as DNA: TGTGCCAGTAGTATCACAGGGGCGACCCCCTACGAGCAGTACTTC. Translating gives CASSITGATPYEQYF.

In its sample, this clonotype was seen a few times. The chain couples TRBV18 to TRBJ2-1, with a possible D match to TRBD2 (5 bases). The CDR3 loop spans 15 amino acids. CDR1 and CDR2 (germline): KGHSH, LQKENI. V dropped 3 bases and J dropped 0 bases, with 9 bases sitting between them. The CDR3 sequence is CASSPSVSSYNEQFF. In DNA, the CDR3 is TGTGCCAGCTCACCTAGCGTAAGCTCCTACAATGAGCAGTTCTTC. The variable domain in full, completed from reference TRBV18 and TRBJ2-1, reads NAGVMQNPRHLVRRRGQEARLRCSPMKGHSHVYWYRQLPEEGLKFMVYLQKENIIDESGMPKERFSAEFPKEGPSILRIQQVVRGDSAAYFCASSPSVSSYNEQFFGPGTRLTVL.

The sample holds many counts of this clonotype. V and J are TRBV28 and TRBJ2-2, with TRBD1 as a possible D gene (6 bases). Germline CDR1 and CDR2: MDHEN and SYDVKM. This CDR3 has 16 amino acids. V lost 4 bases, J lost 0 bases, and 12 bases lay in between. The CDR3 reads CASSSYRVPNTGELFF. CDR3 in DNA: TGTGCCAGCAGTTCATACAGGGTCCCGAACACCGGGGAGCTGTTTTTT.

This clonotype was observed a handful of times. V gene TRBV4-3 combines with J gene TRBJ2-2; 10 bases are shared with TRBD2. The germline gives CDR1 LGHNA, CDR2 YSLEER. Germline trimming cut 0 bases from V and 12 bases from J; bases unmatched to any gene: 7. This CDR3 is 15 amino acids long. The CDR3 region has the DNA TGCGCCAGCAGCCAAGATGCAAGCGGGAGGGCCAAGCTGTTTTTT. Its translation is CASSQDASGRAKLFF.

This chain uses TRBV4-2 with TRBJ2-1; 12 bases align to TRBD2. J lost 8 bases, V lost 3 bases, and 8 bases had no gene match. From germline, CDR1 is LGHNA and CDR2 YNFKEQ. This CDR3 spans 16 amino acids. The CDR3 DNA reads TGTGCCAGCAGCCAGGCTAGCGGGAGGGCTCGGGATGAGCAGTTCTTC. Its protein is CASSQASGRARDEQFF.

In this sample, this clonotype turned up a few times. The chain has TRBV19 and TRBJ2-3; possible D gene TRBD1, 5 bases. The CDR3 has 14 residues. Trimming stripped 2 bases from V and 3 bases from J, with 9 bases between. Looked up from germline, CDR1 is LNHDA and CDR2 is SQIVND (reference sequence). The CDR3 loop reads CASSIKGKTDTQYF. DNA for the CDR3: TGTGCCAGTAGTATAAAGGGGAAAACAGATACGCAGTATTTT.